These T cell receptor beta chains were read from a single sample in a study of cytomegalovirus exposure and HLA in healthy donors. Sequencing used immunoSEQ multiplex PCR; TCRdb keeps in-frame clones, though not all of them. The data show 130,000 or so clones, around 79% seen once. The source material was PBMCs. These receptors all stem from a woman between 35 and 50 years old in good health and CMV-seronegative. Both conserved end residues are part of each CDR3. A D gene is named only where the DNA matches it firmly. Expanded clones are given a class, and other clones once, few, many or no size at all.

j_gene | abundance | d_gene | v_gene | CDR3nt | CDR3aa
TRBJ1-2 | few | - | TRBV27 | TGTGCCAGCAGCGGACTTAACTATGGCTACACCTTC | CASSGLNYGYTF
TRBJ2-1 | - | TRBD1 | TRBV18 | TGTGCCAGCTCACCTCGCGGACAGGGGGCCTACAATGAGCAGTTCTTC | CASSPRGQGAYNEQFF
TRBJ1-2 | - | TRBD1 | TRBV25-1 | TGTGCCAGCAGTGAGGGACAGTACTATGGCTACACCTTC | CASSEGQYYGYTF
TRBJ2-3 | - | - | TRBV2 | TGTGCCAGCAGTGAAATAGCGTCGAGCACAGATACGCAGTATTTT | CASSEIASSTDTQYF
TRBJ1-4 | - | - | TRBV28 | TGTGCCAGCAATTCACAGTTAACTAATGAAAAACTGTTTTTT | CASNSQLTNEKLFF
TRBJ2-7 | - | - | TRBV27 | TGTGCCAGCAGTCCCCGGCCGACAGGCTACTACGAGCAGTACTTC | CASSPRPTGYYEQYF
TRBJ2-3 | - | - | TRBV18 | TGTGCCAGCTCACCAACAGGCACAGATACGCAGTATTTT | CASSPTGTDTQYF
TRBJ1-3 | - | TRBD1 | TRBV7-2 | TGTGCCAGCAGCTTGGACAGGGGGGGAAACACCATATATTTT | CASSLDRGGNTIYF
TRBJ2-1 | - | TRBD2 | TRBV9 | TGTGCCAGCAGCCTCTTAGCGGGAGGGCCCTACAATGAGCAGTTCTTC | CASSLLAGGPYNEQFF
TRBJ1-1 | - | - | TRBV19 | TGTGCCAGTAGCCGAGACGGGAGATATACTGAAGCTTTCTTT | CASSRDGRYTEAFF
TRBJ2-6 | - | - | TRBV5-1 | TGCGCCAGCGCGGAGGGATCTGGGGCCAACGGCCTGACTTTC | CASAEGSGANGLTF
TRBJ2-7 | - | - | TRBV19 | TGTGCCACTTCGCGGGACAGCGGAACCTACGAGCAGTACTTC | CATSRDSGTYEQYF
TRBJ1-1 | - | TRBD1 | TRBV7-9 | TGTGCCAGCAGCTTAGGGATGGCTCAAGAGGGGGCATTT | CASSLGMAQEGAF
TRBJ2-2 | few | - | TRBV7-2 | TGTGCCAGCAGTCTAGGGACAAGCACCGGGGAGCTGTTTTTT | CASSLGTSTGELFF
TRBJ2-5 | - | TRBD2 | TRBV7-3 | TGTGCCAGCAGCTTTAGCGGGAGCCCCCGGGAGACCCAGTACTTC | CASSFSGSPRETQYF
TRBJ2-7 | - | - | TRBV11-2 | TGTGCCAGCAGCTCGGAGATAGCGGTAAGCTCCTACGAGCAGTACTTC | CASSSEIAVSSYEQYF
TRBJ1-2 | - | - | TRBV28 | TGTGCCAGCATCACGCGGGGGACCTCTGGCTACACCTTC | CASITRGTSGYTF
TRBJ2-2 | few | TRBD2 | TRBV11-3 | TGTGCCAGCAGCCATTTACTAGCGGGGGAAACCGGGGAGCTGTTTTTT | CASSHLLAGETGELFF
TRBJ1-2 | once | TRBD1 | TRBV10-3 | TGTGCCATCAGTGATATTGTACAGGGGGGAGGCTACACCTTC | CAISDIVQGGGYTF
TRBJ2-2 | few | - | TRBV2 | TGTGCCAGCAAAAGGACAGAGAACACCGGGGAGCTGTTTTTT | CASKRTENTGELFF
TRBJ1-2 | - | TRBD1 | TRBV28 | TGTGCCAGCAGTCCGACAGGGGTTGGCTATGGCTACACCTTC | CASSPTGVGYGYTF
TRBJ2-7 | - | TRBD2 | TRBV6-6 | TGTGCCAGCAGTTACGTTCGGGCGGGAGGAACGGGCGAGCAGTACTTC | CASSYVRAGGTGEQYF
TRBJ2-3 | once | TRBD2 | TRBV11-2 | TGTGCCAGCAGCTCTGGGACTAGCGGATACACAGATACGCAGTATTTT | CASSSGTSGYTDTQYF
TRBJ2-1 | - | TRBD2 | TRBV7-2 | TGTGCCAGCAGCTTAGGGACTAGCGGGACCAATGAGCAGTTCTTC | CASSLGTSGTNEQFF
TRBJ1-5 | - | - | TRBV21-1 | TGTGCCAGCAGCAATCGTTGGGCATCCCGATACACTAATCAGCCCCAGCATTTT | CASSNRWASRYTNQPQHF
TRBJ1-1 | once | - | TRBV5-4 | TGTGCCAGCAGCTTGGGGGTTAGGGGAGCTTTCTTT | CASSLGVRGAFF
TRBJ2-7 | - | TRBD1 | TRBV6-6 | TGTGCCAGCAGAAGGACAGGGGCTGGCTACGAGCAGTACTTC | CASRRTGAGYEQYF
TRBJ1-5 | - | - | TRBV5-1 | TGCGCCAGCAGCTTGGACCTAAATCAGCCCCAGCATTTT | CASSLDLNQPQHF
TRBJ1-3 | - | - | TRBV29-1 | TGCAGCGTCGGATTGGGAGGTGGAAACACCATATATTTT | CSVGLGGGNTIYF
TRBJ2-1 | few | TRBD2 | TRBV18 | TGTGCCAGCTCACCACCGGGACTAGCGGGAGCAGGGTACAATGAGCAGTTCTTC | CASSPPGLAGAGYNEQFF
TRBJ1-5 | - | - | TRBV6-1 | TGTGCCAGCAGTGACAGGGGCCCCAATCAGCCCCAGCATTTT | CASSDRGPNQPQHF
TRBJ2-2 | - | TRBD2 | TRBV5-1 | TGCGCCAGCAGCTTGGATCCGGGACTAGCGGGACCCCGAAGTTCCGGGGAGCTGTTTTTT | CASSLDPGLAGPRSSGELFF
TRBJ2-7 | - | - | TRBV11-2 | TGTGCCAGCAGCCTTCGACAGCCCTACGAGCAGTACTTC | CASSLRQPYEQYF
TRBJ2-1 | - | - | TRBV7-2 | TGTGCCAGCAGCTCCCGAGGCGGAAAGCAGTTCTTC | CASSSRGGKQFF
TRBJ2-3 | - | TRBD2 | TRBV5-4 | TGTGCCAGCAGCTTTAGCGGGTCGGCAGATACGCAGTATTTT | CASSFSGSADTQYF
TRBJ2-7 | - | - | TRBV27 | TGTGCCAGCAGTCTGACCGGGACCTACGAGCAGTACTTC | CASSLTGTYEQYF
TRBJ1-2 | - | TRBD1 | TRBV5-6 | TGTGCCAGCAGCCTTAGACAGGGGGCTAGCTATGGCTACACCTTC | CASSLRQGASYGYTF
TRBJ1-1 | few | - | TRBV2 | TGTGCCAGCAGTGGGGACGGGGGAACGGGGAAAGCTTTCTTT | CASSGDGGTGKAFF
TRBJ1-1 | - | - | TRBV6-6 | TGTGCCAGCAGTTATGTTATTGGGGGAGGCACTGAAGCTTTCTTT | CASSYVIGGGTEAFF
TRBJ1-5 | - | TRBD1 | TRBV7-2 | TGTGCCAGCAGCTTACGGACAGGGTTCTATAGCAATCAGCCCCAGCATTTT | CASSLRTGFYSNQPQHF
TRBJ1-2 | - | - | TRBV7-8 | TGTGCCAGCAGCTCACCTCCCGGCTATGGCTACACCTTC | CASSSPPGYGYTF
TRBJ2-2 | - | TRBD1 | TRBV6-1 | TGTGCCAGCAGTGAGTGGCAGGGGGCCGGGGAGCTGTTTTTT | CASSEWQGAGELFF
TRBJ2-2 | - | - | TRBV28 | TGTGCCAGCAGTCTCTTTACCGGGGAGCTGTTTTTT | CASSLFTGELFF
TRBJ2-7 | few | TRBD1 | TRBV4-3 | TGCGCCAGCAGCCACTCCGGGACAGGGATATTCGAGCAGTACTTC | CASSHSGTGIFEQYF
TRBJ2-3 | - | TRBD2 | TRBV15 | TGTGCCACCAGCAGCCCCACGGCAGCGGGAGGGGTGGAGTATTTT | CATSSPTAAGGVEYF
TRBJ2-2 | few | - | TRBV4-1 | TGCGCCAGCAGCCAAGCCCCGGGTGCGGCCGGGGAGCTGTTTTTT | CASSQAPGAAGELFF
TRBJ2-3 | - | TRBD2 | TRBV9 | TGTGCCAGCAGCCTGGGCGGCGGGAGAACAGATACGCAGTATTTT | CASSLGGGRTDTQYF
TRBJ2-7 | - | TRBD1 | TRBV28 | TGTGCCAGCAGTCCGACCCCCAGGACAGGGGTCCGGCAGTACTTC | CASSPTPRTGVRQYF
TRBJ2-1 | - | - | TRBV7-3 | TGTGCCAGCAGCTTAGGGCTCTCCAGCTACAATGAGCAGTTCTTC | CASSLGLSSYNEQFF
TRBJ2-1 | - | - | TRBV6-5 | TGTGCCACCCTATATGGGGCCCACAATGAGCAGTTCTTC | CATLYGAHNEQFF
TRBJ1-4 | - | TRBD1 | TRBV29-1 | TGCAGCGTTACCGGGACAGCTAATAATGAAAAACTGTTTTTT | CSVTGTANNEKLFF
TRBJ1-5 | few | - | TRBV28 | TGTGCCAGCAGGGGCGGGGGGCTGGGTAGCAATCAGCCCCAGCATTTT | CASRGGGLGSNQPQHF
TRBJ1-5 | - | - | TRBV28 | TGTGCCAGCGGGGGGAATCAGCCCCAGCATTTT | CASGGNQPQHF
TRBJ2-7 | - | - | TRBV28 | TGTGCCAGCAGTGCCCTTGGCGGGCTTGGCGAGCAGTACTTC | CASSALGGLGEQYF
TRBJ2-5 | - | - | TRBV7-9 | TGTGCCAGCAGCCTCTCGGGGACCCAGTACTTC | CASSLSGTQYF